This T cell receptor (beta chain) was captured by sequencing in a study of blood T cell repertoires in COVID-19. The assay was immunoSEQ multiplex PCR, and TCRdb's table has in-frame clones only and misses some. The repertoire holds tens of thousands of clones, just over 90% seen once, with 7.5% to 10% in the top ten. This clone was recorded only once. Germline CDR1 and CDR2: SEHNR and FQNEAQ (reference sequence). V gave up 1 base and J gave up 4 bases, with 16 bases separating them. CDR3 size: 16 residues. The TCR originated in a woman aged 40-49 years with active COVID-19. V and J are TRBV7-9 and TRBJ1-1; D perhaps matches TRBD1 (6 bases). Sequencing used peripheral blood. The CDR3 nucleotides read TGTGCCAGCAGCTTAGGGGGGAACAGGGCTGGCACTGAAGCTTTCTTT. Translating gives CASSLGGNRAGTEAFF. Complete variable domain (other parts from reference TRBV7-9 and TRBJ1-1): DTGVSQNPRHKITKRGQNVTFRCDPISEHNRLYWYRQTLGQGPEFLTYFQNEAQLEKSRLLSDRFSAERPKGSFSTLEIQRTEQGDSAMYLCASSLGGNRAGTEAFFGQGTRLTVV.